These 26 T cell receptor beta chains were sequenced from one sample in a study of shared clonotypes between healthy human individuals. Sequencing was performed with immunoSEQ multiplex PCR; in TCRdb, only in-frame clones are kept and a portion is missing. The sample lists approximately 2.5 million clones, approximately 93% occurring once. The sequencing sample was made of naive CD4+ T cells from PBMCs. Subset indicated: CD45RA+ positively selected. These receptors were taken from a man younger than 30 in good health. Some clones in this sample may be carry-over from other donors' samples.

J is TRBJ1-1 and V is TRBV9; a weak D match, TRBD1 (6 bases). Germline assignment: CDR1 SGDLS and CDR2 YYNGEE. This CDR3 has 12 amino acids. Trimming took off 4 bases at V and 11 bases at J, with 15 bases between the two ends. The CDR3 is CASSPQGTKAFF. The CDR3 nucleotides read TGTGCCAGCAGCCCCCAGGGGACGAAGGCTTTCTTT.

This chain connects TRBV18 to TRBJ2-1; no reliable D call. Trimming left V 0 bases short and J 2 bases short, with 8 bases between. The CDR3 runs 15 residues. Germline V gene lookup returns CDR1 KGHSH and CDR2 LQKENI. The CDR3 loop reads CASSPPWSAYNEQFF. The CDR3 DNA reads TGTGCCAGCTCACCACCGTGGTCTGCCTACAATGAGCAGTTCTTC.

The rearrangement links TRBV5-1 to TRBJ2-5; D might be TRBD1 (5 bases). The germline V gene has CDR1 SGHRS and CDR2 YFSETQ. The V end was cut by 3 bases, the J end by 1 base, with 7 bases between. The CDR3 is 13 amino acids. CDR3 residues: CASSWGSQETQYF. In DNA, the CDR3 is TGCGCCAGCAGCTGGGGCTCCCAAGAGACCCAGTACTTC.

With respect to this clone: The sample holds other DNA sequences that translate to the same CDR3. The chain has TRBV4-3 and TRBJ2-3; a possible D gene is TRBD1 (6 bases). The CDR3 consists of 15 residues. Per germline, CDR1 LGHNA and CDR2 YSLEER. With 1 base removed from V and 3 bases from J, the gap between germline ends came to 11 bases. The CDR3 nucleotides are TGCGCCAGCAGCCAAGTTACAGGGTCGACAGATACGCAGTATTTT. Translation gives CASSQVTGSTDTQYF.

The gene calls are TRBV10-3 and TRBJ1-5; possible D gene TRBD1, 6 bases. The V gene lost 2 bases and the J gene lost 3 bases, with 11 bases spanning the gap. CDR3 length: 15 residues. Germline V gene lookup returns CDR1 ENHRY and CDR2 SYGVKD. The DNA of the CDR3 is TGTGCCATCAGTGAGGCCCGACAGGCCAATCAGCCCCAGCATTTT. This gives the protein CAISEARQANQPQHF.

This clone appeared once. The J gene is TRBJ2-5, the V gene TRBV6-6; TRBD2 matches 7 bases. Germline V CDR1 and CDR2: MNHNY, SVGAGI (reference sequence). V lost 6 bases to trimming and J lost 2 bases; unmatched junction nucleotides: 9. This CDR3 contains 15 residues. The CDR3 DNA reads TGTGCCAGCAGCCACGGGGAGGGAATACAAGAGACCCAGTACTTC. Translation gives CASSHGEGIQETQYF.

V gene TRBV7-2 combines with J gene TRBJ2-1; 9 nucleotides align to TRBD2. The junction had 9 bases not matched to a gene; V was cut back by 5 bases and J by 4 bases. The germline V gene has CDR1 SGHTA and CDR2 FQGNSA. The CDR3 consists of 16 residues. DNA of the CDR3: TGTGCCAGCAGCCCCATAGCGGGAGCAGGTTACAATGAGCAGTTCTTC. Its protein is CASSPIAGAGYNEQFF. The entire variable domain, with the rest obtained from reference TRBV7-2 and TRBJ2-1, is as follows: GAGVSQSPSNKVTEKGKDVELRCDPISGHTALYWYRQSLGQGLEFLIYFQGNSAPDKSGLPSDRFSAERTGGSVSTLTIQRTQQEDSAVYLCASSPIAGAGYNEQFFGPGTRLTVL.

This rearrangement joins TRBV20-1 to TRBJ2-7; D uncertain. This CDR3 is 11 amino acids long. Per germline, CDR1 DFQATT and CDR2 SNEGSKA (reference sequence). Trimming removed 3 bases at V and 4 bases at J, with 7 bases between. The CDR3: CSASLRYEQYF. The DNA of the CDR3 is TGCAGTGCTAGTCTCAGATACGAGCAGTACTTC.

A single count supports this clone. The rearrangement links TRBV7-2 to TRBJ2-7; no clear D gene. Germline V CDR1 and CDR2: SGHTA, FQGNSA. The CDR3 runs 13 residues. Trimming removed 4 bases from V and 1 base from J, with 8 bases in between. The CDR3 DNA follows: TGTGCCAGCAGCTCGCCCGTGTCCTACGAGCAGTACTTC. Protein product: CASSSPVSYEQYF.

This chain joins TRBV9 and TRBJ1-2, with D possibly matching TRBD1 (6 bases). Trimming removed 3 bases at V and 4 bases at J, with 10 bases between. This CDR3 has 13 amino acids. Germline values: CDR1 SGDLS, CDR2 YYNGEE. The CDR3 region has the DNA TGTGCCAGCAGCGCCCGGACAGCCTATGGCTACACCTTC. Its translation is CASSARTAYGYTF.

The V call is TRBV7-3, the J call TRBJ1-1; 9 positions match TRBD1. This CDR3 is built from 13 residues. Losses at the gene ends were 5 bases for V and 6 bases for J; bases not matched to a gene: 4. Per the germline V gene, CDR1 is SGHTA and CDR2 is FQGTGA. In DNA form, the CDR3 reads TGTGCCAGCAGCCGGGACAGGGAGGCTGAAGCTTTCTTT. It is translated as CASSRDREAEAFF.

The chain employs TRBV19 and TRBJ1-1; D may be TRBD1 (6 bases). This CDR3 is 11 amino acids long. The germline gives CDR1 LNHDA, CDR2 SQIVND (reference sequence). Trimming took off 6 bases at V and 8 bases at J, with 10 bases between the two ends. The CDR3 DNA is TGTGCCAGTAGCCCGGACAGCGAAGCTTTCTTT. It is translated as CASSPDSEAFF.

The chain recombines TRBV18 with TRBJ2-2; D not resolved. The V gene's germline CDR1 is KGHSH and CDR2 LQKENI. Between the trimmed V and J ends, which lost 5 bases and 0 bases, there was a span of 22 bases. CDR3 size: 19 residues. The DNA for the CDR3 is TGTGCCAGCTCAACGTTACCTCAGGTTAACCCCGCGAACACCGGGGAGCTGTTTTTT. Translation gives CASSTLPQVNPANTGELFF. Full variable domain (outside the CDR3, taken from reference TRBV18 and TRBJ2-2): NAGVMQNPRHLVRRRGQEARLRCSPMKGHSHVYWYRQLPEEGLKFMVYLQKENIIDESGMPKERFSAEFPKEGPSILRIQQVVRGDSAAYFCASSTLPQVNPANTGELFFGEGSRLTVL.

In this sample, this clone turned up once. This sequence joins TRBV6-1 and TRBJ2-3; D is perhaps TRBD1 (7 bases). The CDR3 totals 15 residues. V lost 6 bases and J 3 bases, leaving 16 bases between the germline ends. CDR1 and CDR2 from the germline V gene are MNHNS and SASEGT. The CDR3 sequence: CASRRGAGGTDTQYF. The CDR3 DNA follows: TGTGCCAGCAGGCGCGGGGCAGGGGGAACAGATACGCAGTATTTT.

The chain uses TRBV2 and TRBJ1-5, with D possibly matching TRBD1 (5 bases). Trimming pared 2 bases from V and 5 bases from J, leaving 10 bases between. CDR3 length: 14 residues. Looked up from germline, CDR1 is SNHLY and CDR2 is FYNNEI. CDR3 sequence: CASSEIMGDQPQHF. For the CDR3, the DNA is TGTGCCAGCAGTGAAATAATGGGGGATCAGCCCCAGCATTTT.

This clone occurred once. The chain links TRBV7-2 to TRBJ2-7; 7 positions match TRBD1. The CDR3 length is 17 residues. Per the germline V gene, CDR1 is SGHTA and CDR2 is FQGNSA. The trim removed 1 base at V and 0 bases at J, leaving 9 bases unmatched. This CDR3 reads CASSLVGQAYTSYEQYF. In DNA, the CDR3 is TGTGCCAGCAGCTTAGTTGGACAGGCCTATACCTCCTACGAGCAGTACTTC.

V gene TRBV27 combines with J gene TRBJ2-7; a weak D match, TRBD2 (5 bases). This CDR3 has 15 amino acids. Germline V CDR1 and CDR2: MNHEY, SMNVEV (reference sequence). V was trimmed by 3 bases and J by 2 bases, leaving 14 bases between them. CDR3 in amino acids: CASSFAYRETYEQYF. The CDR3 DNA reads as TGTGCCAGCAGTTTTGCGTACCGGGAAACCTACGAGCAGTACTTC.

V and J are TRBV27 and TRBJ2-1; tentative D call: TRBD2 (5 bases). This CDR3 has 13 amino acids. Germline V lookup: CDR1 MNHEY, CDR2 SMNVEV (reference sequence). V lost 3 bases to trimming and J lost 15 bases, with 18 bases between them. CDR3 bases: TGTGCCAGCAGTTTGGTTCTAGCAACTCCCTCGTTCTTC. It encodes CASSLVLATPSFF.

The V and J genes are TRBV7-2 and TRBJ2-5, with D perhaps TRBD1 (5 bases). This CDR3 has 15 residues. Trimming pared 2 bases from V and 4 bases from J, leaving 14 bases between. Per germline, CDR1 SGHTA and CDR2 FQGNSA. The CDR3 DNA reads as TGTGCCAGCAGCTTAAGTTTCAGGGCAATAGAGACCCAGTACTTC. Its translation: CASSLSFRAIETQYF.

A note on this clone: The junction departs from germline at one end; a sequencing error may be responsible. This specimen includes other DNA sequences encoding the same CDR3. V gene TRBV11-2 combines with J gene TRBJ2-3; D unclear. The germline CDR1 and CDR2 sequences are SGHAT and FQNNGV. The CDR3 runs 13 residues. The CDR3: CASSLDRTDTQYF. CDR3 DNA sequence: TGTGCCAGCAGCTTAGATCGCACGGATACGCAGTATTTT. Combining the CDR3 with reference TRBV11-2 and TRBJ2-3 gives the whole variable domain EAGVAQSPRYKIIEKRQSVAFWCNPISGHATLYWYQQILGQGPKLLIQFQNNGVVDDSQLPKDRFSAERLKGVDSTLKIQPAKLEDSAVYLCASSLDRTDTQYFGPGTRLTVL.

This chain joins TRBV28 and TRBJ1-4; possible D gene TRBD1, 6 bases. This CDR3 is 14 amino acids long. Trimming removed 5 bases from V and 1 base from J, with 8 bases in between. Germline lookup yields CDR1 MDHEN and CDR2 SYDVKM. Here the CDR3 DNA reads TGTGCCAGCAGTGAACAGGGAACTAATGAAAAACTGTTTTTT. Translation: CASSEQGTNEKLFF.

This clone was observed once. The chain has TRBV30 and TRBJ1-5; 8 bases align to TRBD1. The germline V gene encodes CDR1 GTSNPN and CDR2 SVGIG (reference sequence). The CDR3 spans 13 residues. The V segment lost 2 bases and the J segment 4 bases; nucleotides outside the gene matches: 1. CDR3 region: CAWSNRGNQPQHF. CDR3 DNA sequence: TGTGCCTGGAGTAACAGGGGGAATCAGCCCCAGCATTTT.

To note about this clone: Other DNA variants within this sample encode the same CDR3. The chain combines TRBV5-6 with TRBJ1-1; D is undetermined. V lost 1 base to trimming and J lost 1 base, with 2 bases between them. Germline assignment: CDR1 SGHDT and CDR2 YYEEEE. This CDR3 contains 12 residues. The CDR3, as DNA: TGTGCCAGCAGCTTGACGAACACTGAAGCTTTCTTT. This gives the protein CASSLTNTEAFF.

The V gene is TRBV5-1, the J gene TRBJ2-2, with 8 bases lining up with TRBD2. V lost 4 bases and J lost 2; bases outside the gene matches: 7. Germline CDR1 SGHRS, CDR2 YFSETQ. The CDR3 totals 16 residues. The CDR3 bases are TGCGCCAGCAGCGCACCCGGGACTAGTAACACCGGGGAGCTGTTTTTT. Residues: CASSAPGTSNTGELFF.

This clone was seen a single time. The gene calls are TRBV2 and TRBJ2-2; D not certain. In germline, CDR1 is SNHLY, CDR2 FYNNEI. The CDR3 is 15 residues long. V dropped 5 bases and J dropped 1 base, with 11 bases sitting between them. The CDR3, as DNA: TGTGCCAGCAGTCTCGGTGTTGGGAACACCGGGGAGCTGTTTTTT. Its translation is CASSLGVGNTGELFF.

This clone was detected only once. One end of the junction is discordant with germline, which a read error may explain. CDR3 region: CASSQRSTDTQCF. CDR3 coding DNA: TGTGCCAGCAGTCAACGTTCCACAGATACGCAGTGTTTT. The V gene is TRBV28, the J gene TRBJ2-3; D remains unclear. The CDR3 has 13 amino acids. Looked up from germline, CDR1 is MDHEN and CDR2 is SYDVKM.